The 26 T cell receptor beta chains below come from one sample, sequenced in a study of CD8 T cells in ankylosing spondylitis. TCRdb re-analysed the 5' RACE reads in MiXCR, keeping a single row per CDR3 protein. The table shows under 400,000 distinct CDR3 sequences, with around a tenth occurring only once. Input material: blood, either unsorted or a sorted T cell fraction (not recorded which). These receptors all come from a female donor with ankylosing spondylitis or in good health (not recorded which).

For the CDR3, the DNA is TGTGCCATCAGTGAGGGGGGTCTTACCGTGCCCCAGCATTTT. This codes for CAISEGGLTVPQHF. The chain uses TRBV10-3 and TRBJ1-5, with D possibly being TRBD1 (5 bases). Trimming took off 2 bases at V and 9 bases at J, with 14 bases between the two ends. This CDR3 has 14 residues. Germline CDR1 and CDR2: ENHRY and SYGVKD.

This clonotype has ten or more counts. The rearrangement links TRBV3-1 to TRBJ2-6; the match to TRBD1 covers 8 bases. This CDR3 region has 19 residues. CDR1 and CDR2 (germline): LGHDT, YNNKEL (reference sequence). Trimming removed 0 bases from V and 1 base from J; junction bases left unmatched: 8. The CDR3 nucleotides are TGTGCCAGCAGCCAAGATTGGCGGACAGGGTTTTCTGGGGCCAACGTCCTGACTTTC. Amino acids: CASSQDWRTGFSGANVLTF.

There are many counts of this clonotype. This chain joins TRBV5-1 and TRBJ1-1, with 12 nucleotides matching TRBD1. The junction had 2 bases not matched to a gene; V was cut back by 2 bases and J by 3 bases. Germline V gene data show CDR1 as SGHRS and CDR2 as YFSETQ. The CDR3 has 15 residues. For the CDR3, the DNA is TGCGCCAGCAGCTTAGGGACAGGGGGCTACACTGAAGCTTTCTTT. This gives the protein CASSLGTGGYTEAFF.

This clonotype was recorded many times. The genes are TRBV20-1 and TRBJ2-7; perhaps TRBD2 as D (6 bases). Germline V gene data show CDR1 as DFQATT and CDR2 as SNEGSKA (reference sequence). This CDR3 spans 12 amino acids. V was cut by 8 bases and J by 0 bases, with 11 bases left in between. The CDR3 sequence is CSSGPFSYEQYF. The CDR3 DNA is TGCAGTAGCGGGCCCTTCTCCTACGAGCAGTACTTC.

This clonotype was observed a handful of times. The rearrangement uses TRBV3-1 and TRBJ2-7, with 11 bases matching TRBD2. Germline-derived CDR1 and CDR2 are LGHDT and YNNKEL (reference sequence). Trimming took 4 bases from V and 6 from J; bases not matched to a gene: 8. The CDR3 sequence is 15 residues long. As DNA, the CDR3 is TGTGCCAGCAGCCTTGGGACTAGCGGTGGTACCGAGCAGTACTTC. Encoded protein: CASSLGTSGGTEQYF.

For the CDR3, the DNA is TGTGCCAGCTCACCAGCGGGAAATAGCAATCAGCCCCAGCATTTT. This sequence encodes CASSPAGNSNQPQHF. The rearrangement links TRBV18 to TRBJ1-5; D not certain. Germline lookup yields CDR1 KGHSH and CDR2 LQKENI. CDR3 size: 15 residues. Trimming shortened V by 2 bases and J by 0 bases, and 8 bases separated the two germline ends.

This sequence joins TRBV20-1 and TRBJ2-7; D unclear. The CDR3 runs to 13 residues. The germline V gene encodes CDR1 DFQATT and CDR2 SNEGSKA (reference sequence). V was pared by 7 bases and J by 3 bases, with 16 bases between. DNA of the CDR3: TGCAGTGTCTCGGCTAGAAGGGACTACGAGCAGTACTTC. Amino acids: CSVSARRDYEQYF.

The gene calls are TRBV27 and TRBJ2-1, with 13 bases lining up with TRBD2. This CDR3 has 17 amino acids. V was pared by 5 bases and J by 7 bases, with 11 bases of the junction left unmatched. The germline gives CDR1 MNHEY, CDR2 SMNVEV (reference sequence). In DNA form, the CDR3 reads TGTGCCAGCAGTCCAAGACTAGCGGGGGGTGTGGTAAATGAGCAGTTCTTC. The encoded protein is CASSPRLAGGVVNEQFF.

This clonotype has at least ten counts. This chain links TRBV27 with TRBJ2-3; the D gene is possibly TRBD2 (7 bases). The CDR3 runs to 16 residues. V lost 6 bases and J lost 3, with 19 bases in between. Germline CDR1 reads MNHEY; CDR2 reads SMNVEV (reference sequence). This CDR3 is CASSTLSGGLTDTQYF. The CDR3 DNA follows: TGTGCCAGCAGCACACTCTCGGGGGGCCTGACAGATACGCAGTATTTT.

CDR3 sequence reads: CSVSQGYTEAFF. The CDR3, as DNA: TGCAGCGTTTCGCAGGGATACACTGAAGCTTTCTTT. The chain links TRBV29-1 to TRBJ1-1, with D perhaps TRBD1 (5 bases). This CDR3 has 12 amino acids. Germline V lookup: CDR1 SQVTM, CDR2 ANQGSEA. V lost 5 bases and J 3 bases, leaving 10 bases between the germline ends.

The chain links TRBV2 to TRBJ1-4; TRBD1 agrees at 10 bases. This CDR3 has 16 residues. Germline V gene lookup returns CDR1 SNHLY and CDR2 FYNNEI. J was trimmed by 0 bases and V by 8 bases; bases with no gene match: 6. CDR3 bases: TGTGCCAGCCGCCCAGGGACAGGGGCAACTAATGAAAAACTGTTTTTT. The encoded protein is CASRPGTGATNEKLFF.

In its sample, this clonotype was seen many times. The chain is built from TRBV2 and TRBJ1-1; no clear D gene. The CDR3 runs to 15 residues. Trimming pared 4 bases from V and 0 bases from J, leaving 12 bases between. Germline assignment: CDR1 SNHLY and CDR2 FYNNEI. The CDR3 protein is CASSGAVRMNTEAFF. The CDR3 nucleotides read TGTGCCAGCAGTGGGGCCGTGAGGATGAACACTGAAGCTTTCTTT.

This clonotype was seen repeatedly, ten times or more. This chain links TRBV7-8 with TRBJ2-7, with unresolved D. In germline, CDR1 is SGHVS, CDR2 FQNEAQ. V lost 5 bases to trimming and J lost 2 bases, with 10 bases between them. The length of the CDR3 is 13 residues. As DNA, the CDR3 is TGTGCCAGCAGCCTTAGCTGGGCCTACGAGCAGTACTTC. It is translated as CASSLSWAYEQYF.

This clonotype was detected ten times or more. This chain connects TRBV5-1 to TRBJ2-7; the D is unclear. The CDR3 extends over 13 amino acids. The V end was cut by 0 bases, the J end by 6 bases, with 10 bases between. CDR1 SGHRS and CDR2 YFSETQ come from the germline V gene. Written as DNA, the CDR3 is TGCGCCAGCAGCTTGGAATGGGTGGGCGAGCAGTACTTC. This gives the protein CASSLEWVGEQYF.

The sample holds many counts of this clonotype. The chain links TRBV12-3 or TRBV12-4 to TRBJ2-3; D is possibly TRBD2 (5 bases). The CDR3 has 14 amino acids. Trimming shortened V by 7 bases and J by 1 base, and 12 bases separated the two germline ends. CDR3 nucleotides: TGTGCCAGCACCCCTTTTAGCGGCACAGATACGCAGTATTTT. Translated: CASTPFSGTDTQYF.

This clonotype was seen ten or more times. The chain couples TRBV20-1 to TRBJ2-1, with 8 bases fitting TRBD1. This CDR3 is built from 14 residues. In germline, CDR1 is DFQATT, CDR2 SNEGSKA (reference sequence). The ends lost 6 bases at V and 6 bases at J; junction bases unmatched: 10. The CDR3 loop is CSALGQALGNEQFF. The CDR3 DNA follows: TGCAGTGCCTTGGGACAGGCACTTGGCAATGAGCAGTTCTTC.

This clonotype occurred many times. The chain has TRBV5-1 and TRBJ2-3, with D perhaps given as TRBD1 or TRBD2 (5 bases each). Trimming took 6 bases from V and 0 from J, leaving 11 bases between them. Germline assignment: CDR1 SGHRS and CDR2 YFSETQ. There are 14 residues in the CDR3. The CDR3 reads CASTGQSSTDTQYF. CDR3 in DNA: TGCGCCAGCACGGGGCAATCTAGCACAGATACGCAGTATTTT.

This clonotype was seen ten or more times. The chain couples TRBV15 to TRBJ2-1, with TRBD2 identical over 7 bases. This CDR3 has 19 amino acids. Germline values: CDR1 LNHNV, CDR2 YYDKDF (reference sequence). V dropped 0 bases and J dropped 0; count of bases not matched to a gene: 11. The CDR3 here is CATSRDNGGGGFSYNEQFF. The DNA for the CDR3 is TGTGCCACCAGCAGAGATAATGGCGGCGGGGGTTTCTCCTACAATGAGCAGTTCTTC.

This clonotype was counted at least ten times. The rearrangement links TRBV10-3 to TRBJ2-3; possible D gene TRBD2, 5 bases. Germline-derived CDR1 and CDR2 are ENHRY and SYGVKD. This CDR3 is 15 amino acids long. V shed 2 bases and J shed 6 bases, with 15 bases lying between them. The CDR3 sequence is CAISEPRTGADTQYF. In DNA form, the CDR3 reads TGTGCCATCAGTGAGCCCCGGACTGGAGCGGATACGCAGTATTTT.

This clonotype has ten or more counts. The chain is built from TRBV5-1 and TRBJ2-7, with 7 bases matching TRBD1. Germline V CDR1 and CDR2: SGHRS, YFSETQ. The junction had 5 bases not matched to a gene; V was cut back by 0 bases and J by 2 bases. The CDR3 sequence is 15 residues long. The CDR3 here is CASSLGPDRAYEQYF. In nucleotides, the CDR3 is TGCGCCAGCAGCTTGGGGCCTGACAGGGCCTACGAGCAGTACTTC.

This clonotype appeared many times. The rearrangement links TRBV5-1 to TRBJ1-2; 7 bases line up with TRBD1. The CDR3 contains 22 residues. The V gene's germline CDR1 is SGHRS and CDR2 YFSETQ. The J segment lost 5 bases and the V segment lost 5 bases, leaving 33 bases of the junction unmatched. DNA for the CDR3: TGCGCCAGCAGGTTCATAAAACCGGGACAGACAGTTCTCCGGGATCGGTCGTATGGCTACACCTTC. It yields the protein CASRFIKPGQTVLRDRSYGYTF.

This clonotype appeared many times. The V and J genes are TRBV5-1 and TRBJ1-1, with unresolved D. CDR1 and CDR2 from the germline V gene are SGHRS and YFSETQ. This CDR3 has 14 residues. V was trimmed by 0 bases and J by 4 bases, leaving 10 bases between them. The CDR3 sequence is CASSLVSGPTEAFF. CDR3 nucleotides: TGCGCCAGCAGCTTGGTTTCCGGTCCCACTGAAGCTTTCTTT.

At least ten counts were recorded for this clonotype. This rearrangement joins TRBV7-8 to TRBJ1-5; D may be TRBD1 (6 bases). The germline V gene has CDR1 SGHVS and CDR2 FQNEAQ. V lost 4 bases, J lost 4 bases, and 17 bases lay in between. The CDR3 is 16 amino acids. The CDR3 here is CASSSVAGDTNQPQHF. The CDR3 coding sequence is TGTGCCAGCAGCTCCGTAGCAGGGGATACGAATCAGCCCCAGCATTTT. Together with reference TRBV7-8 and TRBJ1-5, the CDR3 gives the full variable domain: GAGVSQSPRYKVAKRGQDVALRCDPISGHVSLFWYQQALGQGPEFLTYFQNEAQLDKSGLPSDRFFAERPEGSVSTLKIQRTQQEDSAVYLCASSSVAGDTNQPQHFGDGTRLSIL.

The J gene is TRBJ2-4, the V gene TRBV12-5, with D possibly TRBD1 on 5 matching bases. Trimming cost V 1 base and J 4 bases, with 8 bases left between them. The CDR3 is 14 residues long. The germline CDR1 and CDR2 sequences are LGHNT and FRNRAP. The CDR3, as DNA: TGTGCTAGTGGTTTGGATGACAGTAAAAACATTCAGTACTTC. It yields the protein CASGLDDSKNIQYF.

The table lists this clonotype with many counts. V and J are TRBV20-1 and TRBJ1-1; tentatively, D is TRBD1 (6 bases). This CDR3 is built from 11 residues. Germline loops: CDR1 DFQATT, CDR2 SNEGSKA (reference sequence). The V end was cut by 5 bases, the J end by 7 bases, with 11 bases between. CDR3 sequence: CSASGGFEAFF. CDR3 in DNA: TGCAGTGCTTCTGGGGGCTTTGAAGCTTTCTTT.

This clonotype was counted at least ten times. The chain combines TRBV24-1 with TRBJ1-4; TRBD1 agrees at 8 bases. The CDR3 consists of 18 residues. V dropped 2 bases and J dropped 4; count of bases not matched to a gene: 11. In germline, CDR1 is KGHDR, CDR2 SFDVKD. CDR3 coding DNA: TGTGCCACCAGTGATTCGACGGACAGGGTAGGGGGTAATGAAAAACTGTTTTTT. It yields the protein CATSDSTDRVGGNEKLFF.